These 12 T cell receptor beta chains came from one sample sequenced in a study of PD-1 blockade in classical Hodgkin lymphoma. Every patient had relapsed following autologous stem cell transplantation, and cohorts differed in brentuximab vedotin exposure. Libraries were prepared by immunoSEQ multiplex PCR; TCRdb keeps only in-frame clonotypes and omits some of them. This table holds about 76,000 clones, 75% to 90% found once. The starting material was peripheral blood mononuclear cells (PBMCs), obtained at baseline. The receptors here all came from a human donor with classical Hodgkin lymphoma.

The rearrangement uses TRBV27 and TRBJ2-7, with 9 nucleotides matching TRBD1. The CDR3 totals 14 residues. Germline V gives CDR1 MNHEY, CDR2 SMNVEV (reference sequence). After removal of 2 bases from V and 4 bases from J, the junction contained 3 bases not matched to a gene. CDR3 region: CASSLRDRVYEQYF. In nucleotides, the CDR3 is TGTGCCAGCAGTTTAAGGGACAGGGTGTACGAGCAGTACTTC.

This clone was counted only a few times. This sequence joins TRBV27 and TRBJ2-7; 8 positions match TRBD1. Germline V gene data show CDR1 as MNHEY and CDR2 as SMNVEV (reference sequence). Germline trimming cut 2 bases from V and 4 bases from J; bases unmatched to any gene: 7. The length of the CDR3 is 15 residues. The CDR3 DNA reads as TGTGCCAGCAGTTTAGCGGGACAGGAGGATTACGAGCAGTACTTC. Its translation: CASSLAGQEDYEQYF.

The chain carries TRBV5-8 and TRBJ2-6, with D tentatively TRBD2 (5 bases). Trimming took 4 bases from V and 4 from J, leaving 9 bases between them. Germline CDR1 is SGHTS and CDR2 is YDEGEE. The CDR3 contains 14 residues. In nucleotides, the CDR3 is TGTGCCAGCAGCGAGGGTTACGGGGCCAACGTCCTGACTTTC. As protein: CASSEGYGANVLTF.

This sequence joins TRBV5-1 and TRBJ2-1; D is perhaps TRBD1 (6 bases). Looked up from germline, CDR1 is SGHRS and CDR2 is YFSETQ. Trimming took 0 bases from V and 2 from J, leaving 12 bases between them. The CDR3 has 16 amino acids. The CDR3 loop is CASSLEPGTTYNEQFF. In nucleotides, the CDR3 is TGCGCCAGCAGCTTGGAGCCCGGGACAACCTACAATGAGCAGTTCTTC.

The chain joins TRBV5-4 to TRBJ2-3; TRBD2 agrees at 8 bases. Looked up from germline, CDR1 is SGHNT and CDR2 is YYREEE (reference sequence). The CDR3 is 14 residues long. Trimming took 3 bases from V and 4 from J; bases not matched to a gene: 4. This chain's CDR3 is CASSSGLASDTQYF. The CDR3 region has the DNA TGTGCCAGCAGCTCCGGACTAGCATCAGATACGCAGTATTTT.

This chain connects TRBV5-1 to TRBJ1-5; 7 bases agree with TRBD1. Germline assignment: CDR1 SGHRS and CDR2 YFSETQ. V was pared by 4 bases and J by 2 bases, with 6 bases of the junction left unmatched. This CDR3 has 15 amino acids. In DNA, the CDR3 is TGCGCCAGCAGCGAGGGACAGTTTCGCAATCAGCCCCAGCATTTT. Residues: CASSEGQFRNQPQHF.

A remark on this clone: The sample has other DNA sequences that encode this CDR3 too. V is TRBV5-1 and J is TRBJ2-7; tentatively, D is TRBD1 (5 bases). In germline, CDR1 is SGHRS, CDR2 YFSETQ. CDR3 length equals 13 residues. V lost 2 bases and J 1 base, leaving 7 bases between the germline ends. CDR3 in amino acids: CASSFDSSYEQYF. The CDR3 DNA reads TGCGCCAGCAGCTTTGACAGTTCCTACGAGCAGTACTTC.

The chain has TRBV6-1 and TRBJ1-3; D is ambiguous. CDR1 MNHNS and CDR2 SASEGT come from the germline V gene. V gave up 8 bases and J gave up 3 bases, with 8 bases separating them. This CDR3 spans 12 amino acids. DNA for the CDR3: TGTGCCAGCGCCGACGGTGGAAACACCATATATTTT. Its protein is CASADGGNTIYF.

This chain connects TRBV27 to TRBJ2-2; 11 positions match TRBD2. The CDR3 consists of 18 residues. The V and J ends lost 4 bases and 3 bases, in that order; junction bases with no gene match: 10. Germline-derived CDR1 and CDR2 are MNHEY and SMNVEV (reference sequence). The CDR3 is CASSSTGTSGLDTGELFF. CDR3 coding DNA: TGTGCCAGCAGTTCGACCGGGACTAGCGGCCTAGACACCGGGGAGCTGTTTTTT.

The J gene is TRBJ1-6, the V gene TRBV5-6, with D possibly being TRBD1 (6 bases). The V end was cut by 4 bases, the J end by 7 bases, with 15 bases between. Germline values: CDR1 SGHDT, CDR2 YYEEEE. The CDR3 consists of 15 residues. The CDR3: CASSPTGARNSPLHF. Written as DNA, the CDR3 is TGTGCCAGCAGCCCCACGGGGGCGCGGAATTCACCCCTCCACTTT.

The chain has TRBV27 and TRBJ2-7; 7 positions agree with TRBD1. V lost 3 bases to trimming and J lost 3 bases; unmatched junction nucleotides: 14. The CDR3 covers 17 residues. Germline lookup yields CDR1 MNHEY and CDR2 SMNVEV (reference sequence). The CDR3 DNA reads TGTGCCAGCAGTTTTGACAGGGTGGGGCTCCCCGTCTACGAGCAGTACTTC. Translated: CASSFDRVGLPVYEQYF.

This sequence joins TRBV10-3 and TRBJ2-2, with 13 bases aligning to TRBD2. V shed 0 bases and J 3 bases; nucleotides not matched to a gene: 4. This CDR3 contains 18 residues. Germline loops: CDR1 ENHRY, CDR2 SYGVKD. This CDR3 reads CAISESKLAGGYTGELFF. CDR3 nucleotides: TGTGCCATCAGTGAGTCAAAACTAGCGGGAGGGTACACCGGGGAGCTGTTTTTT.